The clone carrying this T cell receptor (beta chain) is a singleton in its sample. Its specificity is unknown. These data come from a study of cytomegalovirus exposure and HLA in healthy donors. Study-wide results and caveats: Many donors shared some public TCRs, even though most TCR sequences were rare.

The V and J ends lost 5 bases and 5 bases, in that order; junction bases with no gene match: 9. In germline, CDR1 is SGHTA, CDR2 FQGNSA. The CDR3 has 15 residues. A multiplex PCR was run with 60 Vbeta primers and 13 Jbeta primers. Assay: immunoSEQ multiplex PCR; the TCRdb copy retains only in-frame clones and omits some. The profile shows tens of thousands of clones, approximately 86% of them singletons. Material: PBMCs. The TCR was taken from a man aged 25-40 years in good health and CMV-seropositive. The J gene is TRBJ2-7, the V gene TRBV7-2; 10 bases agree with TRBD1. The CDR3 here is CASSLPGQGLNEQYF. DNA for the CDR3: TGTGCCAGCAGCCTCCCGGGACAGGGGCTTAACGAGCAGTACTTC.